This TCR beta chain was identified in a study of cytomegalovirus exposure and HLA in healthy donors. Whole-study findings and limits: 164 TCR beta chains were listed as cytomegalovirus-associated. It was reportedly the case that the classifier diagnosed cytomegalovirus status with high specificity and sensitivity. The authors reported that TCR beta sequences could predict HLA-A and HLA-B alleles. These predictions were accurate for most subjects in the first cohort.

The CDR3 totals 13 residues. Looked up from germline, CDR1 is MNHEY and CDR2 is SVGAGI. V lost 2 bases, J lost 11 bases, and 15 bases lay in between. Use of 60 Vbeta and 13 Jbeta primers characterized the PCR. Clones were sequenced by immunoSEQ multiplex PCR, and TCRdb holds only the in-frame ones, with some missing. The table shows around 120,000 clones, with 55% to 75% occurring only once. This clone came up a few times. Its antigen is currently unknown. Each donor's status was that of a healthy bone marrow donor. The V gene is TRBV6-5, the J gene TRBJ1-1, with D perhaps TRBD1 (5 bases). The TCR originated in a man in his thirties or forties in good health and CMV-seropositive. The sample comprised PBMCs. CDR3 coding DNA: TGTGCCAGCAGTTACGAGTCAGGGCCTTGGGCTTTCTTT. It codes for CASSYESGPWAFF.